The sequence of this T cell receptor (beta chain) was determined in a study of cytotoxic CD8 clonotypes in ibrutinib-treated CLL. Some clones are missing from TCRdb's copy, which holds only in-frame ones; the method was immunoSEQ multiplex PCR. The repertoire holds about 300,000 clones, with 65% to 85% as singletons. Whole-study findings and limits: Starting clonality was above that of age-matched healthy donors and tracked circulating CD8+ T-cell counts.

This clone has just one count. Its antigen is unidentified. The V end was cut by 3 bases, the J end by 1 base, with 15 bases between. The CDR3 length is 17 residues. Germline V gene data show CDR1 as MNHEY and CDR2 as SMNVEV (reference sequence). This receptor was obtained from a human donor with chronic lymphocytic leukemia. The gene calls are TRBV27 and TRBJ2-2; D might be TRBD2 (6 bases). Specimen: PBMCs, collected at disease progression, from a patient treated with ibrutinib. The CDR3 DNA is TGTGCCAGCAGTTTGAATAGGGGAGGCAGGAACACCGGGGAGCTGTTTTTT. This gives the protein CASSLNRGGRNTGELFF.